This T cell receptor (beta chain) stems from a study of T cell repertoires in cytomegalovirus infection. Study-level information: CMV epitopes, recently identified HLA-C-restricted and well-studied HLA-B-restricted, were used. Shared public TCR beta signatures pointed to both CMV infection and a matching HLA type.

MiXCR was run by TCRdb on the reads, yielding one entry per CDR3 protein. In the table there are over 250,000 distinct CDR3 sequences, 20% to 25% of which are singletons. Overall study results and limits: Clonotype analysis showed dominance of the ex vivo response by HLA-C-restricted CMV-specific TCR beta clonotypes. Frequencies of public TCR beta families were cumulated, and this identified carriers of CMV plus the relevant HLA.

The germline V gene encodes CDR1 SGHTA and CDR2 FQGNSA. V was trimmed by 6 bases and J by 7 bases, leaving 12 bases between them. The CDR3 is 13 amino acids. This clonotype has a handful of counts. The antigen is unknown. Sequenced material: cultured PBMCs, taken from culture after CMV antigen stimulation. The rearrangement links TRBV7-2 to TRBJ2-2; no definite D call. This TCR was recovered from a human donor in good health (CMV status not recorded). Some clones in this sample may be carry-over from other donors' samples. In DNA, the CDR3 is TGTGCCAGCAGGGATCCCCCCGGCGGGGAGCTGTTTTTT. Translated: CASRDPPGGELFF.